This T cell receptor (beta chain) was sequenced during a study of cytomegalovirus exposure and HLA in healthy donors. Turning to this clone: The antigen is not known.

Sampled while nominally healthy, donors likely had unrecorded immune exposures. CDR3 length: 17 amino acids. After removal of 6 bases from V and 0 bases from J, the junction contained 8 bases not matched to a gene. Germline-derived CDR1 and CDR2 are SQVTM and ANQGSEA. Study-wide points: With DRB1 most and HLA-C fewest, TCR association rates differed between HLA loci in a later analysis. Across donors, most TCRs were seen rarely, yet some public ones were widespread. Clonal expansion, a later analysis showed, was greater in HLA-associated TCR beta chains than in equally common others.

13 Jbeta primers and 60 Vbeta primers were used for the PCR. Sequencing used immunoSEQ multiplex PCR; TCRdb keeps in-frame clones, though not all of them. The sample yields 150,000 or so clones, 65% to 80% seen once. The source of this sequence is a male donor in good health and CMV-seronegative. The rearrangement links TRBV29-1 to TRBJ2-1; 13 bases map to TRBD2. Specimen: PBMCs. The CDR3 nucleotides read TGCAGCGTGAGAGGACTAGCGGGAGCCAGCTCCTACAATGAGCAGTTCTTC. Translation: CSVRGLAGASSYNEQFF.